The next 29 T cell receptor beta chains were all read from a single sample in a study of vaccination effects on CD4 cells after COVID-19. Antigen-specific CD4+ T cells were first expanded with viral peptide pools by the ViraFEST assay and only then sequenced. Having been cultured for ten to eleven days, the cells underwent CD4+ T cell isolation. Each participant was given two doses of one vaccine (BNT162b2 or mRNA-1273). The repertoire was sequenced with immunoSEQ multiplex PCR; TCRdb's copy has only in-frame clones and lacks some. This table holds nearly 30,000 clones, roughly four fifths found once. Antigens for these TCRs are unknown. Specimen: CD4+ T cells from PBMCs cultured with HCoV-OC43 spike peptides, collected after COVID-19 vaccination. Subset here: HCoV-OC43 spike overlapping peptide pool stimulation. These receptors all stem from a human donor who received a COVID-19 vaccine.

This clone was found once. This chain connects TRBV7-2 to TRBJ2-1; TRBD2 agrees at 8 bases. With 4 bases clipped from V and 4 bases from J, the junction kept 9 bases outside the gene matches. The CDR3 runs to 16 residues. CDR1 and CDR2 (germline): SGHTA, FQGNSA. The CDR3 region is CASSSSSGAQYNEQFF. CDR3 DNA sequence: TGTGCCAGCAGCTCGAGTAGCGGGGCACAATACAATGAGCAGTTCTTC.

The V gene is TRBV6-5, the J gene TRBJ2-2; 12 bases map to TRBD2. The CDR3 covers 16 residues. Germline assignment: CDR1 MNHEY and CDR2 SVGAGI. V lost 2 bases, J lost 5 bases, and 3 bases stayed unmatched. CDR3 nucleotides: TGTGCCAGCAGTTACCTAGCGGGGGGGCCTACCGGGGAGCTGTTTTTT. Translation gives CASSYLAGGPTGELFF.

This chain's CDR3 is CASSLTGGDTEAFF. DNA for the CDR3: TGTGCCAGCTCACTGACAGGGGGGGACACTGAAGCTTTCTTT. This sequence joins TRBV18 and TRBJ1-1; 9 positions match TRBD1. Germline CDR1 and CDR2: KGHSH and LQKENI. J was trimmed by 3 bases and V by 4 bases; bases with no gene match: 3. CDR3 length equals 14 residues.

This clone has just a few counts. The V gene is TRBV25-1, the J gene TRBJ2-1; 9 bases align to TRBD1. Germline V gene lookup returns CDR1 MGHDK and CDR2 SYGVNS. Germline trimming cut 10 bases from V and 9 bases from J; bases unmatched to any gene: 13. The length of the CDR3 is 14 residues. The CDR3 DNA reads TGTGCCACTAGGGGGGACAGGGAAGATAGTGAGCAGTTCTTC. It yields the protein CATRGDREDSEQFF.

The CDR3 nucleotides read TGTGCCAGCAGCTTCTATGGCTCAACTAGTGGTTCAGATACGCAGTATTTT. This encodes CASSFYGSTSGSDTQYF. This sequence joins TRBV7-9 and TRBJ2-3; tentative D call: TRBD2 (5 bases). Trimming took off 3 bases at V and 4 bases at J, with 20 bases between the two ends. Germline V lookup: CDR1 SEHNR, CDR2 FQNEAQ (reference sequence). This CDR3 region has 17 residues.

The rearrangement joins TRBV19 to TRBJ1-3; 7 bases match TRBD1. CDR3 length equals 14 residues. V was clipped by 7 bases and J by 0 bases; unmatched bases: 3. Germline values: CDR1 LNHDA, CDR2 SQIVND (reference sequence). DNA for the CDR3: TGTGCCAGTATTGGGACAGCCTCTGGAAACACCATATATTTT. Translated: CASIGTASGNTIYF.

The chain employs TRBV2 and TRBJ2-5; the match to TRBD2 covers 10 bases. CDR1 SNHLY and CDR2 FYNNEI come from the germline V gene. Losses at the gene ends were 6 bases for V and 0 bases for J; bases not matched to a gene: 1. The CDR3 is 14 residues long. The CDR3 region is CASRLAGHQETQYF. CDR3 DNA sequence: TGTGCCAGCAGACTAGCGGGGCACCAAGAGACCCAGTACTTC.

This clone was seen only a few times. The chain couples TRBV6-2 or TRBV6-3 to TRBJ1-1; 7 positions match TRBD1. Trimming took 4 bases from V and 1 from J; bases not matched to a gene: 3. The CDR3 covers 14 residues. Per germline, CDR1 MNHEY and CDR2 SVGEGT. In nucleotides, the CDR3 is TGTGCCAGCAGTTTCGGGACAGCGAACACTGAAGCTTTCTTT. Protein product: CASSFGTANTEAFF.

The rearrangement uses TRBV7-9 and TRBJ2-7; 8 bases are a match to TRBD2. Losses at the gene ends were 5 bases for V and 0 bases for J; bases not matched to a gene: 6. Germline V gene data show CDR1 as SEHNR and CDR2 as FQNEAQ (reference sequence). CDR3 size: 15 residues. The CDR3 DNA is TGTGCCAGCAGCCCACTAGCGGAGAGCTCCTACGAGCAGTACTTC. Protein: CASSPLAESSYEQYF.

V and J are TRBV5-1 and TRBJ2-1, with 8 positions matching TRBD2. Trimming took 4 bases from V and 6 from J; bases not matched to a gene: 6. The length of the CDR3 is 14 residues. Germline lookup yields CDR1 SGHRS and CDR2 YFSETQ. Written as DNA, the CDR3 is TGCGCCAGCAGCGAGGGACTAGTAATCAATGAGCAGTTCTTC. This gives the protein CASSEGLVINEQFF.

The chain links TRBV28 to TRBJ2-7, with D hard to call. In germline, CDR1 is MDHEN, CDR2 SYDVKM. The ends were cut back, 1 base at V and 1 base at J, with 11 bases in the middle. CDR3 size: 15 residues. The CDR3 region has the DNA TGTGCCAGCAGTTTATACTCTGTTGGGTCCTACGAGCAGTACTTC. This sequence encodes CASSLYSVGSYEQYF. The whole variable domain, remainder taken from reference TRBV28 and TRBJ2-7, is DVKVTQSSRYLVKRTGEKVFLECVQDMDHENMFWYRQDPGLGLRLIYFSYDVKMKEKGDIPEGYSVSREKKERFSLILESASTNQTSMYLCASSLYSVGSYEQYFGPGTRLTVT.

V usage is TRBV15 and J usage is TRBJ1-2; TRBD1 aligns across 7 bases. Germline values: CDR1 LNHNV, CDR2 YYDKDF (reference sequence). V trimming: 1 base; J trimming: 4 bases; junction bases outside the gene matches: 6. The CDR3 loop spans 15 amino acids. As DNA, the CDR3 is TGTGCCACCAGCAGAGGGGGCAGGGGGACCTATGGCTACACCTTC. Translated, it gives CATSRGGRGTYGYTF.

J is TRBJ2-5 and V is TRBV5-1; D might be TRBD2 (5 bases). This CDR3 spans 14 amino acids. CDR1 and CDR2 (germline): SGHRS, YFSETQ. Trimming pared 0 bases from V and 7 bases from J, leaving 13 bases between. CDR3 DNA sequence: TGCGCCAGCAGCTTGGGGCCCGGGATCGGGACCCAGTACTTC. Its translation is CASSLGPGIGTQYF.

The chain couples TRBV24-1 to TRBJ2-1; no clear D gene. V was pared by 3 bases and J by 6 bases, with 11 bases between. CDR1 is KGHDR and CDR2 is SFDVKD in the germline V gene. This CDR3 is built from 14 residues. This chain's CDR3 is CATSDTTSGNEQFF. CDR3 sequence (DNA): TGTGCCACCAGTGATACGACTTCGGGCAATGAGCAGTTCTTC.

V usage is TRBV27 and J usage is TRBJ1-1, with 7 bases identical to TRBD1. The length of the CDR3 is 14 residues. J lost 3 bases, V lost 6 bases, and 7 bases had no gene match. Germline V gene sequence: CDR1 MNHEY, CDR2 SMNVEV (reference sequence). The CDR3 spells CASRRPDRDTEAFF. CDR3 DNA sequence: TGTGCCAGCAGACGACCTGACAGGGACACTGAAGCTTTCTTT.

J is TRBJ1-4 and V is TRBV7-9; D not certain. V was shortened by 5 bases and J by 0 bases, with 7 bases between the two germline ends. The CDR3 is 14 amino acids. Looked up from germline, CDR1 is SEHNR and CDR2 is FQNEAQ (reference sequence). Here the CDR3 DNA reads TGTGCCAGCAGCCGCACTGCAACTAATGAAAAACTGTTTTTT. As protein: CASSRTATNEKLFF.

This chain connects TRBV7-2 to TRBJ2-5; 7 bases are a match to TRBD1. This CDR3 has 13 residues. With V trimmed by 7 bases and J by 4 bases, 6 bases remained unmatched. Germline V gene data show CDR1 as SGHTA and CDR2 as FQGNSA. The CDR3 DNA is TGTGCCAGCACTTCTTACAGGGGAGAGACCCAGTACTTC. Protein product: CASTSYRGETQYF.

The chain carries TRBV7-2 and TRBJ2-7; weak D call: TRBD2 (6 bases). The CDR3 runs to 16 residues. Germline values: CDR1 SGHTA, CDR2 FQGNSA. V shed 1 base and J shed 4 bases, with 17 bases lying between them. The CDR3 is CASSLGSGVTPYEQYF. The CDR3 region has the DNA TGTGCCAGCAGCTTAGGTAGCGGAGTCACCCCTTACGAGCAGTACTTC.

The V gene is TRBV5-5, the J gene TRBJ1-3, with no clear D. The CDR3 length is 16 residues. Germline CDR1 SGHKS, CDR2 YYEKEE (reference sequence). V dropped 4 bases and J dropped 0 bases, with 14 bases sitting between them. CDR3 loop: CASSPYTAISGNTIYF. The CDR3 bases are TGTGCCAGCAGCCCTTATACAGCGATCTCTGGAAACACCATATATTTT.

This clone occurred once. The V gene is TRBV9, the J gene TRBJ2-1, with a tentative D call TRBD1 (6 bases). Germline V gives CDR1 SGDLS, CDR2 YYNGEE. The CDR3 has 16 residues. Trimming left V 6 bases short and J 1 base short, with 17 bases between. CDR3 DNA sequence: TGTGCCAGCATAGGGGGATCAGTTGGGTCCTACAATGAGCAGTTCTTC. The encoded protein is CASIGGSVGSYNEQFF.

The chain has TRBV9 and TRBJ2-2, with D unresolved. The CDR3 loop spans 14 amino acids. Trimming left V 0 bases short and J 4 bases short, with 7 bases between. Germline values: CDR1 SGDLS, CDR2 YYNGEE. CDR3 in DNA: TGTGCCAGCAGCGTAGCTACGAGCACCGGGGAGCTGTTTTTT. It yields the protein CASSVATSTGELFF.

The chain has TRBV5-1 and TRBJ2-3; D ambiguous. This CDR3 is 14 amino acids long. Germline V lookup: CDR1 SGHRS, CDR2 YFSETQ. Trimming removed 0 bases at V and 8 bases at J, with 13 bases between. This CDR3 reads CASSLAQVLGTQYF. CDR3 DNA sequence: TGCGCCAGCAGCTTGGCTCAGGTCTTAGGTACGCAGTATTTT.

Of note for this clone: This sample also contains other DNA sequences that code for the same CDR3. This chain links TRBV24-1 with TRBJ2-3; D may be TRBD2 (5 bases). The CDR3 is 12 residues long. Germline V gives CDR1 KGHDR, CDR2 SFDVKD. V was pared by 7 bases and J by 2 bases, with 6 bases between. This CDR3 reads CATSGDTDTQYF. The CDR3 nucleotides are TGTGCCACCAGCGGGGACACAGATACGCAGTATTTT.

The chain joins TRBV6-6 to TRBJ2-2; 14 positions agree with TRBD2. Germline-derived CDR1 and CDR2 are MNHNY and SVGAGI (reference sequence). The trim removed 2 bases at V and 6 bases at J, leaving 2 bases unmatched. CDR3 size: 16 residues. The DNA of the CDR3 is TGTGCCAGCAGTTACCCGGGACTAGCGGGGGCCGGGGAGCTGTTTTTT. As protein: CASSYPGLAGAGELFF.

V is TRBV4-1 and J is TRBJ2-3, with 12 bases fitting TRBD2. Germline V CDR1 and CDR2: MGHRA, YSYEKL. CDR3 size: 18 residues. J was trimmed by 4 bases and V by 3 bases; bases with no gene match: 11. In nucleotides, the CDR3 is TGCGCCAGCAGCCAGGGGGGGATCCTAGCGGGAGGGTCAGATACGCAGTATTTT. Protein product: CASSQGGILAGGSDTQYF.

The V call is TRBV12-5, the J call TRBJ1-1, with no clear D. CDR3 length equals 12 residues. The germline CDR1 and CDR2 sequences are LGHNT and FRNRAP. V lost 0 bases, J lost 4 bases, and 3 bases lay in between. The DNA for the CDR3 is TGTGCTAGTGGTTTGGTGGGCACTGAAGCTTTCTTT. This sequence encodes CASGLVGTEAFF.

The rearrangement links TRBV30 to TRBJ2-3; 7 bases agree with TRBD2. Germline V gene lookup returns CDR1 GTSNPN and CDR2 SVGIG (reference sequence). V lost 3 bases to trimming and J lost 4 bases; unmatched junction nucleotides: 13. This CDR3 comprises 16 residues. The CDR3 loop reads CAWSGLRGVSADTQYF. The DNA for the CDR3 is TGTGCCTGGAGCGGGTTACGGGGGGTTAGCGCAGATACGCAGTATTTT. Full variable domain (remainder filled in from reference TRBV30 and TRBJ2-3): SQTIHQWPATLVQPVGSPLSLECTVEGTSNPNLYWYRQAAGRGLQLLFYSVGIGQISSEVPQNLSASRPQDRQFILSSKKLLLSDSGFYLCAWSGLRGVSADTQYFGPGTRLTVL.

This sequence joins TRBV5-8 and TRBJ1-6, with D tentatively TRBD1 (5 bases). The length of the CDR3 is 14 residues. V was cut by 0 bases and J by 8 bases, with 9 bases left in between. Germline CDR1 SGHTS, CDR2 YDEGEE. CDR3 sequence reads: CASSLEGNYSPLHF. DNA for the CDR3: TGTGCCAGCAGCTTGGAGGGGAACTATTCACCCCTCCACTTT.

By sample share, this clone is medium-sized. The chain employs TRBV19 and TRBJ2-2; no definite D call. Looked up from germline, CDR1 is LNHDA and CDR2 is SQIVND (reference sequence). This CDR3 is built from 12 residues. Trimming cost V 8 bases and J 6 bases, with 10 bases left between them. The CDR3 reads CASSTFPGELFF. In nucleotides, the CDR3 is TGTGCCAGTTCCACCTTCCCCGGGGAGCTGTTTTTT.